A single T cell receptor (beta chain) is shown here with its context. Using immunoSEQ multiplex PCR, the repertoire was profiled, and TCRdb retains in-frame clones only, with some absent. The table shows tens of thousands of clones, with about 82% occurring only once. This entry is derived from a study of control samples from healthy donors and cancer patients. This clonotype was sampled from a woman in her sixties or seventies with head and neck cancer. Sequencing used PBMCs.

CDR3 in amino acids: CASSLVLTGDNEQFF. The CDR3 DNA reads as TGTGCCAGCAGCTTGGTTCTAACGGGAGACAATGAGCAGTTCTTC. The chain combines TRBV5-4 with TRBJ2-1, with a weak D call TRBD2 (6 bases). This CDR3 is 15 amino acids long. Germline loops: CDR1 SGHNT, CDR2 YYREEE (reference sequence). V lost 0 bases and J lost 5, with 12 bases in between. The whole variable domain, filled in from reference TRBV5-4 and TRBJ2-1, reads ETGVTQSPTHLIKTRGQQVTLRCSSQSGHNTVSWYQQALGQGPQFIFQYYREEENGRGNFPPRFSGLQFPNYSSELNVNALELDDSALYLCASSLVLTGDNEQFFGPGTRLTVL.